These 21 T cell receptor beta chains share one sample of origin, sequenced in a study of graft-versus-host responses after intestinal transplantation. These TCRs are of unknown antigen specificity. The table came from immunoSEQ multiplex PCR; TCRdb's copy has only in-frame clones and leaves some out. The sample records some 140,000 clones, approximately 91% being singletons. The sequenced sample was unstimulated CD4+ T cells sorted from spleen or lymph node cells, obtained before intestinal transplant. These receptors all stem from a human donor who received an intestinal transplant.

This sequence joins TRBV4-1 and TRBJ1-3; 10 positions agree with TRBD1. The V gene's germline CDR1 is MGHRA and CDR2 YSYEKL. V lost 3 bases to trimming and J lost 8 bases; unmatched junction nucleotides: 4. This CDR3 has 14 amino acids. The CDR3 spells CASSQGQGRDTIYF. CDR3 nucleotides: TGCGCCAGCAGCCAGGGACAGGGGCGGGACACCATATATTTT.

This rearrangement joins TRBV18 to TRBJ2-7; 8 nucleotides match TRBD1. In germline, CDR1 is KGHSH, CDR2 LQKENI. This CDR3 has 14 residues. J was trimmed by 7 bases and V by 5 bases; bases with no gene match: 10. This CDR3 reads CASSKTGGEGEQYF. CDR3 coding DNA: TGTGCCAGCTCAAAAACAGGGGGTGAGGGAGAGCAGTACTTC.

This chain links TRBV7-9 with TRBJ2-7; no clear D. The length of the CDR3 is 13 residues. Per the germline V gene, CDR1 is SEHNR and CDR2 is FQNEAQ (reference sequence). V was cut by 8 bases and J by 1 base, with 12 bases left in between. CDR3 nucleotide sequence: TGTGCCAGCGCGGCCGGTGGATCCTACGAGCAGTACTTC. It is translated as CASAAGGSYEQYF.

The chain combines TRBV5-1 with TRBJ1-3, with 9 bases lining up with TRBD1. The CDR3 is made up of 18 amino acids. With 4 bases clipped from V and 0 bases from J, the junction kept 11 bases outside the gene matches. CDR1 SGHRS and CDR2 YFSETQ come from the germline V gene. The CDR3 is CASSRDTGGFTSGNTIYF. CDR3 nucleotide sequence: TGCGCCAGCAGCAGAGACACAGGGGGCTTTACCTCTGGAAACACCATATATTTT.

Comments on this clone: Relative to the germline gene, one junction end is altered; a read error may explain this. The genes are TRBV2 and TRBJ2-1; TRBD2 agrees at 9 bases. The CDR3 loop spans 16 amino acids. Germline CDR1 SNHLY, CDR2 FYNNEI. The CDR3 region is CASSPSGGLAYSEQFF. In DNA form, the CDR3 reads TGTGCCAGCAGTCCTAGTGGGGGACTAGCTTACAGTGAGCAGTTCTTC.

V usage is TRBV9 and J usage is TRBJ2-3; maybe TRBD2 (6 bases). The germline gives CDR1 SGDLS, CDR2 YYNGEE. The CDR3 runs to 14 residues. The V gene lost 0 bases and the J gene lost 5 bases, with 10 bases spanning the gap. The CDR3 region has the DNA TGTGCCAGCAGCGTAGAAGCTAGCGAAGATACGCAGTATTTT. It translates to CASSVEASEDTQYF.

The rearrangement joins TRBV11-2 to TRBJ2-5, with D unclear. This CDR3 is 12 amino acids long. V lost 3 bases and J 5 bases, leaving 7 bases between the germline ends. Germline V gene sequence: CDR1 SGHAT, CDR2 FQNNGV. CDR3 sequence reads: CASSFRSETQYF. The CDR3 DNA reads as TGTGCCAGCAGCTTTCGATCCGAGACCCAGTACTTC.

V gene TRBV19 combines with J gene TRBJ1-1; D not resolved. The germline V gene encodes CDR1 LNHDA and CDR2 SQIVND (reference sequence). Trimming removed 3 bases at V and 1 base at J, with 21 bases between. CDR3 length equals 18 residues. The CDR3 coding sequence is TGTGCCAGTAGTATGGGGTCCCTTATAACAAATCAGAACACTGAAGCTTTCTTT. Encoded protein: CASSMGSLITNQNTEAFF. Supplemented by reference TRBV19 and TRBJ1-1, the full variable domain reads DGGITQSPKYLFRKEGQNVTLSCEQNLNHDAMYWYRQDPGQGLRLIYYSQIVNDFQKGDIAEGYSVSREKKESFPLTVTSAQKNPTAFYLCASSMGSLITNQNTEAFFGQGTRLTVV.

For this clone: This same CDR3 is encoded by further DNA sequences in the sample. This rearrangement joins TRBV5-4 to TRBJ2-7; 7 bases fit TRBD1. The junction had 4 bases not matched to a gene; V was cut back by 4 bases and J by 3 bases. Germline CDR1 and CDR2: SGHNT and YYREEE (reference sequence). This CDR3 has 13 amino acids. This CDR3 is CASSPDRVYEQYF. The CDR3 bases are TGTGCCAGCAGCCCCGACAGGGTCTACGAGCAGTACTTC.

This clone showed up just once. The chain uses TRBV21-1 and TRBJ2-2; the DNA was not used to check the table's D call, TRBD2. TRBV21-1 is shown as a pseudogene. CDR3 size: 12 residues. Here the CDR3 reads CASSKRTGGLFF. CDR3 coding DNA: TGTGCCAGCAGCAAAAGAACCGGGGGGCTGTTTTTT.

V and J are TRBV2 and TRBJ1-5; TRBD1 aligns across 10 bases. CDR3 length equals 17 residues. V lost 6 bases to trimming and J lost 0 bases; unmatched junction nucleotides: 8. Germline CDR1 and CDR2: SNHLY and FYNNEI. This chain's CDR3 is CASRPGQGSYSNQPQHF. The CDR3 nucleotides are TGTGCCAGCAGACCGGGACAGGGGAGCTATAGCAATCAGCCCCAGCATTTT.

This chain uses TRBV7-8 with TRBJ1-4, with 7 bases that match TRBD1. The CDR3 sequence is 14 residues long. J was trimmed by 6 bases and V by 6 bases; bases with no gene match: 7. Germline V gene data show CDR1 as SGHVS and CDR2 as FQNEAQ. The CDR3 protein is CASRGGQGDEKLFF. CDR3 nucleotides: TGTGCCAGCAGAGGAGGGCAGGGGGATGAAAAACTGTTTTTT.

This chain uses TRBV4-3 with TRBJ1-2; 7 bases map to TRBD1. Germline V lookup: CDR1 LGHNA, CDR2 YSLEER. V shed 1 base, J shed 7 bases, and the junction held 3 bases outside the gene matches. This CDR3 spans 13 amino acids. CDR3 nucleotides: TGCGCCAGCAGCCAAGGTGGGACAGCTGGCTACACCTTC. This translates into CASSQGGTAGYTF.

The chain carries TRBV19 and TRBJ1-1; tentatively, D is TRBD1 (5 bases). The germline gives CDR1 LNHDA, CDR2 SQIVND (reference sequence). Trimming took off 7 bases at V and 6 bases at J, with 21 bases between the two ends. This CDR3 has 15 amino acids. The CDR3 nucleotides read TGTGCCAGTACCATAGGGGAGGTGCGACACTCTGAAGCTTTCTTT. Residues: CASTIGEVRHSEAFF.

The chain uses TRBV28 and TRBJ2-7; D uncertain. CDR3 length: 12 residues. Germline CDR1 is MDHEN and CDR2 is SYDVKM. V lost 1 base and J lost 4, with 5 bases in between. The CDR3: CASSLLWYEQYF. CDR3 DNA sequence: TGTGCCAGCAGTTTATTGTGGTACGAGCAGTACTTC.

CDR3 nucleotide sequence: TGTGCCAGCAGTCCCCGACTCCAAACGGCCTACGAGCAGTACTTC. Its translation is CASSPRLQTAYEQYF. The chain employs TRBV27 and TRBJ2-7, with D hard to call. Per germline, CDR1 MNHEY and CDR2 SMNVEV (reference sequence). CDR3 size: 15 residues. V dropped 5 bases and J dropped 2 bases, with 16 bases sitting between them.

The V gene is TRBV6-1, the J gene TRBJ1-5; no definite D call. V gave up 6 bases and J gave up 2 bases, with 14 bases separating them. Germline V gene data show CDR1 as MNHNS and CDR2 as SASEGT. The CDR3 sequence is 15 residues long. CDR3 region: CASSPVTAGNQPQHF. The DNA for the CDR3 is TGTGCCAGCAGCCCTGTCACCGCCGGCAATCAGCCCCAGCATTTT.

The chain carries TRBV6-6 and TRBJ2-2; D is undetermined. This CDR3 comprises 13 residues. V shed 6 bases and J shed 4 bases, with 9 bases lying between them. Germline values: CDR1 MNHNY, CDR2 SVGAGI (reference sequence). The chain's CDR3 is CASRFGSTGELFF. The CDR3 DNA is TGTGCCAGCAGATTCGGCAGCACCGGGGAGCTGTTTTTT.

In nucleotides, the CDR3 is TGTGCCAGCAGTACCATACGACAGGGAAGGCAGCCCCAGCATTTT. Amino acid sequence: CASSTIRQGRQPQHF. The chain is built from TRBV28 and TRBJ1-5; 7 bases align to TRBD1. The CDR3 runs 15 residues. CDR1 is MDHEN and CDR2 is SYDVKM in the germline V gene. With V trimmed by 5 bases and J by 7 bases, 11 bases remained unmatched.

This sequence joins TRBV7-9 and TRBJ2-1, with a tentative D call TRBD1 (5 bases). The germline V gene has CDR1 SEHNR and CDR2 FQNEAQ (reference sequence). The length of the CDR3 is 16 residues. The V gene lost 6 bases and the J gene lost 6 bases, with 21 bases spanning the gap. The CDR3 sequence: CASSLQAGPISNEQFF. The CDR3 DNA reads TGTGCCAGCAGTTTACAGGCAGGGCCCATAAGCAATGAGCAGTTCTTC.

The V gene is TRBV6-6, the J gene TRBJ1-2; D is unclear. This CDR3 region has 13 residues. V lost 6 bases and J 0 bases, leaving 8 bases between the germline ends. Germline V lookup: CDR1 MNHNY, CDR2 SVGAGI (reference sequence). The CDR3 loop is CASSPQPNYGYTF. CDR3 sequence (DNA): TGTGCCAGCAGCCCACAGCCTAACTATGGCTACACCTTC.